These 26 T cell receptor beta chains came from one sample sequenced in a study of cytomegalovirus exposure and HLA in healthy donors. The assay was immunoSEQ multiplex PCR, and TCRdb's table has in-frame clones only and misses some. Altogether about 130,000 clones are present, 89% being singletons, with the ten largest covering approximately 1%. The sequencing input was PBMCs. These receptors were collected from a woman between 18 and 29 years old in good health and CMV-seronegative.

The chain combines TRBV29-1 with TRBJ1-1, with D possibly TRBD1 on 5 matching bases. The CDR3 covers 12 residues. V was shortened by 5 bases and J by 4 bases, with 11 bases between the two germline ends. Per the germline V gene, CDR1 is SQVTM and CDR2 is ANQGSEA. The DNA for the CDR3 is TGCAGCGTTCAGGGTCTCGGCACTGAAGCTTTCTTT. Encoded protein: CSVQGLGTEAFF.

CDR3 protein: CASSHDRGTGELFF. CDR3 sequence (DNA): TGCGCCAGCAGCCACGACAGGGGCACCGGGGAGCTGTTTTTT. The genes are TRBV5-1 and TRBJ2-2, with 8 positions matching TRBD1. This CDR3 is built from 14 residues. The ends lost 4 bases at V and 4 bases at J; junction bases unmatched: 3. CDR1 is SGHRS and CDR2 is YFSETQ in the germline V gene. Full variable domain (rest looked up from reference TRBV5-1 and TRBJ2-2): KAGVTQTPRYLIKTRGQQVTLSCSPISGHRSVSWYQQTPGQGLQFLFEYFSETQRNKGNFPGRFSGRQFSNSRSEMNVSTLELGDSALYLCASSHDRGTGELFFGEGSRLTVL.

This clone has a count of ten or more. The chain links TRBV6-1 to TRBJ2-3; 10 nucleotides match TRBD2. V shed 2 bases, J shed 4 bases, and the junction held 0 bases outside the gene matches. Germline V gene data show CDR1 as MNHNS and CDR2 as SASEGT. The CDR3 runs to 14 residues. As DNA, the CDR3 is TGTGCCAGCAGTGAACTAGCGGGAGCAGATACGCAGTATTTT. As protein: CASSELAGADTQYF.

This chain joins TRBV30 and TRBJ1-5, with TRBD1 matching over 7 bases. The CDR3 sequence is 13 residues long. CDR1 is GTSNPN and CDR2 is SVGIG in the germline V gene (reference sequence). Trimming at V came to 4 bases and at J to 0 bases, leaving 0 bases not matched to a gene. CDR3 in DNA: TGTGCCTGGACAGGGGGTAGCAATCAGCCCCAGCATTTT. This translates into CAWTGGSNQPQHF.

The chain has TRBV28 and TRBJ1-4, with D possibly being TRBD1 (5 bases). V was trimmed by 4 bases and J by 5 bases, leaving 14 bases between them. Germline V gene sequence: CDR1 MDHEN, CDR2 SYDVKM. The CDR3 is 15 amino acids. The CDR3 sequence: CASSSGHPSNEKLFF. Written as DNA, the CDR3 is TGTGCCAGCAGTTCCGGACACCCGTCGAATGAAAAACTGTTTTTT. The variable domain in full, with the rest retrieved from reference TRBV28 and TRBJ1-4, is DVKVTQSSRYLVKRTGEKVFLECVQDMDHENMFWYRQDPGLGLRLIYFSYDVKMKEKGDIPEGYSVSREKKERFSLILESASTNQTSMYLCASSSGHPSNEKLFFGSGTQLSVL.

The rearrangement links TRBV18 to TRBJ2-1; 7 positions agree with TRBD2. Germline CDR1 reads KGHSH; CDR2 reads LQKENI. CDR3 length: 15 residues. V lost 3 bases, J lost 2 bases, and 4 bases stayed unmatched. The CDR3, as DNA: TGTGCCAGCTCACCGGGGGGGGACCCCTACAATGAGCAGTTCTTC. Translation: CASSPGGDPYNEQFF.

This clone was counted a few times. The rearrangement links TRBV19 to TRBJ2-2; a weak D match, TRBD1 (5 bases). V lost 5 bases, J lost 7 bases, and 14 bases lay in between. The length of the CDR3 is 14 residues. CDR1 and CDR2 from the germline V gene are LNHDA and SQIVND (reference sequence). CDR3 region: CASSRDRKVGELFF. The CDR3 bases are TGTGCCAGTAGTCGCGACAGAAAAGTCGGGGAGCTGTTTTTT.

This clone was counted a single time. V usage is TRBV11-2 and J usage is TRBJ2-1, with TRBD2 as a possible D gene (6 bases). The CDR3 extends over 15 amino acids. The V gene lost 1 base and the J gene lost 7 bases, with 14 bases spanning the gap. Looked up from germline, CDR1 is SGHAT and CDR2 is FQNNGV. CDR3 sequence reads: CASSLGWRDGNEQFF. In DNA, the CDR3 is TGTGCCAGCAGCTTAGGCTGGCGGGACGGGAATGAGCAGTTCTTC.

The rearrangement uses TRBV15 and TRBJ1-1; TRBD1 might be the D (5 bases). Deletions cut 5 bases from V and 0 bases from J, with 13 bases between. The CDR3 loop spans 15 amino acids. Germline V gives CDR1 LNHNV, CDR2 YYDKDF (reference sequence). CDR3 in amino acids: CATSVLGGVNTEAFF. In DNA form, the CDR3 reads TGTGCCACCAGCGTCCTGGGGGGAGTGAACACTGAAGCTTTCTTT.

This chain connects TRBV7-2 to TRBJ2-5; TRBD1 aligns across 8 bases. Germline assignment: CDR1 SGHTA and CDR2 FQGNSA. J lost 2 bases, V lost 5 bases, and 4 bases had no gene match. This CDR3 is built from 14 residues. In nucleotides, the CDR3 is TGTGCCAGCAGCCCTCACAGGGGGCAAGAGACCCAGTACTTC. The encoded protein is CASSPHRGQETQYF.

The V call is TRBV6-5, the J call TRBJ1-5, with D perhaps matching TRBD1 (6 bases). The CDR3 has 15 residues. Trimming removed 4 bases at V and 0 bases at J, with 10 bases between. Germline V gives CDR1 MNHEY, CDR2 SVGAGI. CDR3 loop: CASSFTGFSNQPQHF. CDR3 DNA sequence: TGTGCCAGCAGTTTCACAGGGTTTAGCAATCAGCCCCAGCATTTT.

This rearrangement joins TRBV5-5 to TRBJ1-5; 8 positions agree with TRBD1. The CDR3 length is 14 residues. CDR1 and CDR2 (germline): SGHKS, YYEKEE (reference sequence). The J segment lost 6 bases and the V segment lost 4 bases, leaving 6 bases of the junction unmatched. The DNA of the CDR3 is TGTGCCAGCAGCCAGACAGGGGCGGGTCAGCCCCAGCATTTT. It specifies CASSQTGAGQPQHF.

This clone was seen a few times. J is TRBJ2-1 and V is TRBV27, with 9 bases lining up with TRBD2. V dropped 8 bases and J dropped 4; count of bases not matched to a gene: 27. Germline loops: CDR1 MNHEY, CDR2 SMNVEV (reference sequence). This CDR3 contains 21 residues. The CDR3 is CASRATIRLAGFGGGYNEQFF. For the CDR3, the DNA is TGTGCCAGCCGAGCCACGATCCGGCTAGCGGGGTTCGGGGGTGGATACAATGAGCAGTTCTTC.

The J gene is TRBJ2-7, the V gene TRBV5-1; D unresolved. The CDR3 has 14 amino acids. V dropped 0 bases and J dropped 0 bases, with 7 bases sitting between them. The germline V gene encodes CDR1 SGHRS and CDR2 YFSETQ. The CDR3 DNA sequence: TGCGCCAGCAGCTTGGGTGGTAGCTCCTACGAGCAGTACTTC. It yields the protein CASSLGGSSYEQYF. Looking up the rest from reference TRBV5-1 and TRBJ2-7 gives the full variable domain: KAGVTQTPRYLIKTRGQQVTLSCSPISGHRSVSWYQQTPGQGLQFLFEYFSETQRNKGNFPGRFSGRQFSNSRSEMNVSTLELGDSALYLCASSLGGSSYEQYFGPGTRLTVT.

The chain carries TRBV10-3 and TRBJ1-4; tentatively, D is TRBD1 (6 bases). The V and J ends lost 10 bases and 0 bases respectively, with 15 bases between them. The CDR3 has 15 residues. Germline CDR1 and CDR2: ENHRY and SYGVKD. The CDR3 is CATRGGAATNEKLFF. CDR3 sequence (DNA): TGTGCCACCCGAGGGGGGGCCGCAACTAATGAAAAACTGTTTTTT.

This chain connects TRBV7-8 to TRBJ1-4, with D perhaps TRBD1 (5 bases). Trimming stripped 5 bases from V and 8 bases from J, with 21 bases between. CDR3 length: 16 residues. The germline V gene has CDR1 SGHVS and CDR2 FQNEAQ. DNA for the CDR3: TGTGCCAGCAGCCTAAATCGTGGGGGGAAGCGAGAAAAACTGTTTTTT. Its protein is CASSLNRGGKREKLFF.

This clone has a handful of counts. The chain couples TRBV15 to TRBJ2-7, with D perhaps TRBD2 (6 bases). The V end lost 5 bases, the J end lost 0 bases, and 17 bases lay between the germline ends. CDR3 length: 16 amino acids. CDR1 and CDR2 (germline): LNHNV, YYDKDF (reference sequence). CDR3 DNA: TGTGCCACCAGCGCCCTGATGGGACTCGGCTCCTACGAGCAGTACTTC. This encodes CATSALMGLGSYEQYF.

The chain links TRBV7-2 to TRBJ1-2; TRBD1 might be the D (6 bases). The CDR3 runs 14 residues. Trimming pared 7 bases from V and 12 bases from J, leaving 24 bases between. CDR1 SGHTA and CDR2 FQGNSA come from the germline V gene. CDR3 sequence reads: CASTPGESLGFHTF. The CDR3 nucleotides read TGTGCCAGCACCCCAGGGGAGAGTCTGGGGTTTCACACCTTC.

This chain connects TRBV7-7 to TRBJ1-1; TRBD1 matches 8 bases. J was trimmed by 8 bases and V by 5 bases; bases with no gene match: 7. The CDR3 is 13 residues long. Per the germline V gene, CDR1 is SSHAT and CDR2 is FNYEAQ (reference sequence). In DNA, the CDR3 is TGTGCCAGCAGCGCCGACAGGGGAGGAGAAGCTTTCTTT. Its translation is CASSADRGGEAFF. Combining the CDR3 with reference TRBV7-7 and TRBJ1-1 gives the whole variable domain GAGVSQSPRYKVTKRGQDVTLRCDPISSHATLYWYQQALGQGPEFLTYFNYEAQPDKSGLPSDRFSAERPEGSISTLTIQRTEQRDSAMYRCASSADRGGEAFFGQGTRLTVV.

The genes are TRBV18 and TRBJ2-3, with a tentative D call TRBD2 (6 bases). CDR1 and CDR2 from the germline V gene are KGHSH and LQKENI. V shed 6 bases and J shed 3 bases, with 16 bases lying between them. The CDR3 is made up of 15 amino acids. The DNA for the CDR3 is TGTGCCAGCTCCACCGGGAGCCCAGGGACAGATACGCAGTATTTT. As protein: CASSTGSPGTDTQYF.

This clone showed up just a few times. This chain uses TRBV5-4 with TRBJ1-2; no firm D call. V lost 4 bases and J lost 6, with 13 bases in between. Germline V gene lookup returns CDR1 SGHNT and CDR2 YYREEE (reference sequence). The CDR3 runs 13 residues. The CDR3 nucleotides read TGTGCCAGCAGCCCCGACAAAGCTGATGGCTACACCTTC. Residues: CASSPDKADGYTF.

V gene TRBV6-5 combines with J gene TRBJ1-1; perhaps TRBD1 as D (5 bases). The CDR3 totals 15 residues. Germline V gene sequence: CDR1 MNHEY, CDR2 SVGAGI. V was clipped by 2 bases and J by 1 base, with 11 bases between them. The CDR3 bases are TGTGCCAGCAGTTACGGCGGCAGGGCGAACACTGAAGCTTTCTTT. It is translated as CASSYGGRANTEAFF.

The rearrangement joins TRBV14 to TRBJ2-7; TRBD2 aligns across 10 bases. The CDR3 runs 14 residues. Germline CDR1 is SGHDN and CDR2 is FVKESK. J gave up 1 base and V 4 bases, and 1 base lay outside the gene matches. CDR3 sequence reads: CASSLLAGSYEQYF. Written as DNA, the CDR3 is TGTGCCAGCAGCCTACTAGCGGGGTCCTACGAGCAGTACTTC.

This rearrangement joins TRBV29-1 to TRBJ1-3; perhaps TRBD1 as D (6 bases). Trimming removed 7 bases at V and 0 bases at J, with 13 bases between. The CDR3 contains 14 residues. CDR1 and CDR2 (germline): SQVTM, ANQGSEA. This CDR3 is CSATGINSGNTIYF. DNA for the CDR3: TGCAGCGCTACAGGGATTAACTCTGGAAACACCATATATTTT.

This clone was recorded only once. This chain joins TRBV27 and TRBJ2-2; 9 bases are shared with TRBD1. The V gene's germline CDR1 is MNHEY and CDR2 SMNVEV (reference sequence). The junction had 6 bases not matched to a gene; V was cut back by 6 bases and J by 4 bases. This CDR3 spans 15 amino acids. The DNA for the CDR3 is TGTGCCAGCAGCTGGGACAGGGCCATCACCGGGGAGCTGTTTTTT. Translation: CASSWDRAITGELFF.

This clone was seen just once. The V gene is TRBV19, the J gene TRBJ2-1, with 8 bases matching TRBD2. With V trimmed by 7 bases and J by 3 bases, 11 bases remained unmatched. CDR3 length: 16 residues. CDR1 is LNHDA, CDR2 SQIVND, per germline (reference sequence). The CDR3 protein is CASTPSGSLGYNEQFF. The CDR3 nucleotides read TGTGCCAGTACACCTAGCGGGTCTCTGGGCTACAATGAGCAGTTCTTC.